This passage covers 9 T cell receptor beta chains from one sample sequenced in a study of cytomegalovirus exposure and HLA in healthy donors (dated by TCRdb to the late 2010s). Library method: the immunoSEQ multiplex PCR assay. A mixture of 60 forward primers for TCR Vbeta segments and 13 reverse primers for TCR Jbeta segments was used in the multiplex PCR. Imported from immuneACCESS, the table was reduced by TCRdb to in-frame sequences with V and J called. These copies leave out some clones; in studies compared against another copy, an unresolved V gene accounts for under half, and the cause of the remainder is not known. This sample comprises 100,000 to 120,000 clones, around 80% of them detected only once. Of the sample, under 3% falls within the top ten clones. The sequenced material came from PBMCs. These receptors originate from a woman aged 55-69 years in good health and CMV-seropositive.

V is TRBV27 and J is TRBJ1-6, with 7 nucleotides matching TRBD1. Trimming cost V 6 bases and J 4 bases; bases outside gene matches: 6. The CDR3 runs 15 residues. Per the germline V gene, CDR1 is MNHEY and CDR2 is SMNVEV (reference sequence). DNA of the CDR3: TGTGCCAGCAGCATCGGACAGGCTTATAATTCACCCCTCCACTTT. This gives the protein CASSIGQAYNSPLHF.

The chain employs TRBV5-1 and TRBJ2-3; TRBD2 is a possible D gene (6 bases). CDR3 length: 14 amino acids. From germline, CDR1 is SGHRS and CDR2 YFSETQ. V gave up 0 bases and J gave up 3 bases, with 8 bases separating them. The CDR3 DNA sequence: TGCGCCAGCAGCTTGGCGGGGGTAACAGATACGCAGTATTTT. Translation: CASSLAGVTDTQYF.

This chain uses TRBV7-3 with TRBJ2-5, with 9 nucleotides matching TRBD1. CDR3 size: 14 residues. V dropped 5 bases and J dropped 4; count of bases not matched to a gene: 5. Germline lookup yields CDR1 SGHTA and CDR2 FQGTGA. CDR3 nucleotides: TGTGCCAGCAGCCCCGACAGGGGGAGAGAGACCCAGTACTTC. It yields the protein CASSPDRGRETQYF.

This sequence joins TRBV2 and TRBJ2-2; 8 nucleotides agree with TRBD2. Germline loops: CDR1 SNHLY, CDR2 FYNNEI. The CDR3 extends over 16 amino acids. V was pared by 8 bases and J by 0 bases, with 8 bases of the junction left unmatched. CDR3: CASLRSGKANTGELFF. The CDR3, as DNA: TGTGCCAGCCTTCGTAGCGGGAAGGCGAACACCGGGGAGCTGTTTTTT.

The count of this clone is one. The gene calls are TRBV2 and TRBJ1-1; 10 bases are shared with TRBD1. The CDR3 consists of 16 residues. CDR1 is SNHLY and CDR2 is FYNNEI in the germline V gene. Trimming at V came to 6 bases and at J to 6 bases, leaving 13 bases not matched to a gene. The DNA of the CDR3 is TGTGCCAGCAGAGGTGACAGGGGGCGCTTTCGCCCTGAAGCTTTCTTT. Translation: CASRGDRGRFRPEAFF.

The chain recombines TRBV9 with TRBJ2-3, with D tentatively TRBD2 (6 bases). Germline lookup yields CDR1 SGDLS and CDR2 YYNGEE. This CDR3 spans 15 amino acids. The germline V and J ends were trimmed by 4 bases and 0 bases, with 12 bases remaining between them. The CDR3 coding sequence is TGTGCCAGCAGCCCAAGCGGGTTGAGCACAGATACGCAGTATTTT. It specifies CASSPSGLSTDTQYF.

The J gene is TRBJ2-5, the V gene TRBV19, with a weak D call TRBD1 (6 bases). Trimming removed 5 bases from V and 4 bases from J, with 11 bases in between. Germline V gives CDR1 LNHDA, CDR2 SQIVND (reference sequence). The CDR3 is 13 amino acids. The CDR3, as DNA: TGTGCCAGTAGTTACAGGGTAAGAGAGACCCAGTACTTC. Its protein product is CASSYRVRETQYF.

The chain recombines TRBV6-1 with TRBJ2-3, with D perhaps TRBD1 (6 bases). The V gene lost 3 bases and the J gene lost 3 bases, with 13 bases spanning the gap. The CDR3 sequence is 15 residues long. CDR1 and CDR2 (germline): MNHNS, SASEGT. This CDR3 is CASSDLRTETDTQYF. The CDR3 DNA is TGTGCCAGCAGTGACCTGCGGACAGAGACAGATACGCAGTATTTT.

The chain combines TRBV11-1 with TRBJ2-7; 9 bases map to TRBD1. Germline loops: CDR1 SGHAT, CDR2 FQDESV (reference sequence). The CDR3 sequence is 13 residues long. V shed 8 bases, J shed 7 bases, and the junction held 9 bases outside the gene matches. CDR3 nucleotides: TGTGCCAGCCGAGGGACAGGGACGGGTGAGCAGTACTTC. The encoded protein is CASRGTGTGEQYF.